This T cell receptor (beta chain) was captured by sequencing in a study of T cells expressing NK-cell markers. Overall study context: It was sorted CD3+CD56+NKG2C+, CD3+CD56+NKG2C- and CD3+CD56-NKG2C+ T cells that supplied the TCR beta repertoires. Eight donors were sequenced, of whom seven were HCMV-seropositive, while the remaining one was HCMV-seronegative.

From germline, CDR1 is SGHRS and CDR2 YFSETQ. The CDR3 loop spans 12 amino acids. TCRdb reprocessed the 5' RACE reads and stores each CDR3 protein as one record, lacking DNA. The sample table sets out 300,000 to 500,000 distinct CDR3 sequences. The chain uses TRBV5-1 and TRBJ2-5. The sequence derives from a woman aged 50 to 65 in good health. Specimen: blood T cells: a sorted CD56 or NKG2C T cell subset, CD4+ or CD8+ T cells, or bulk PBMC T cells (not recorded which). CDR3: CASSRTQETQYF.